This TCR beta chain was sequenced during a study of blood T cell repertoires in COVID-19. About the study: T cells, B-cell-depleted T cells, or PBMCs provided the cDNA or gDNA that served as material.

Those who participated ranged in age from about 18 to 89 years and resided in 20 to 30 US areas. Assignments of participants to cohorts depended upon their own reported clinical history. The germline gives CDR1 SGHAT, CDR2 FQNNGV. This CDR3 region has 13 residues. Between the trimmed V and J ends, which lost 7 bases and 7 bases, there was a span of 16 bases. The assay was immunoSEQ multiplex PCR, and TCRdb's table has in-frame clones only and misses some. The sample holds 300,000 to 400,000 clones, 65% to 90% seen once. This clonotype was sampled from a woman aged 40 to 50 with acute COVID-19. This sequence joins TRBV11-2 and TRBJ1-1; D call uncertain. What was sequenced was PBMCs or T cells enriched from blood (not recorded which). CDR3 loop: CASTLVSESEAFF. The CDR3 DNA reads as TGTGCCAGCACCCTAGTGTCGGAGAGTGAAGCTTTCTTT. The full variable domain, its missing parts supplied by reference TRBV11-2 and TRBJ1-1, is EAGVAQSPRYKIIEKRQSVAFWCNPISGHATLYWYQQILGQGPKLLIQFQNNGVVDDSQLPKDRFSAERLKGVDSTLKIQPAKLEDSAVYLCASTLVSESEAFFGQGTRLTVV.